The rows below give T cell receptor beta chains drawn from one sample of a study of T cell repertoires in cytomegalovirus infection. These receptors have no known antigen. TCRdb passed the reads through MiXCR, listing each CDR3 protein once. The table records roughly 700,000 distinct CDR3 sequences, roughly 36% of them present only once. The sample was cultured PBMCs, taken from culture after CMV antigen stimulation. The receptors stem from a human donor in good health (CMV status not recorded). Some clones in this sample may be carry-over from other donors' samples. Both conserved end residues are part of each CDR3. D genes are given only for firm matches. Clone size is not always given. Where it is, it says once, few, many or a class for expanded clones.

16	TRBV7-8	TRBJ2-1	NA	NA	CASSLEVQGKYNEQFF	TGTGCCAGCAGCTTAGAGGTACAGGGAAAATACAATGAGCAGTTCTTC
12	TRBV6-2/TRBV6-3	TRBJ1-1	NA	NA	CATLEANTEAFF	TGTGCCACACTGGAAGCGAACACTGAAGCTTTCTTT
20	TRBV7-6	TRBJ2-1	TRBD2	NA	CASSLRQERTSGAAWHEQFF	TGTGCCAGCAGCTTACGGCAGGAAAGGACTAGCGGGGCCGCCTGGCATGAGCAGTTCTTC
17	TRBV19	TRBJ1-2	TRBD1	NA	CASSRTRGQGFISGYTF	TGTGCCAGTAGTCGGACGCGGGGACAGGGGTTTATTTCTGGCTACACCTTC
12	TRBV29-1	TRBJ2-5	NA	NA	CSVGPGDKTQYF	TGCAGCGTTGGCCCAGGTGACAAGACCCAGTACTTC
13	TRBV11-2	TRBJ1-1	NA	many	CASSTRGNTEAFF	TGTGCCAGCAGCACCCGGGGGAACACTGAAGCTTTCTTT
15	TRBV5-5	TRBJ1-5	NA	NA	CASSLNHGPNQPQHF	TGTGCCAGCAGCTTGAACCATGGCCCCAATCAGCCCCAGCATTTT
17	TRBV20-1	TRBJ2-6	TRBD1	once	CSARRGQGSSGANVLTF	TGCAGTGCTAGGCGGGGACAGGGTAGCTCTGGGGCCAACGTCCTGACTTTC
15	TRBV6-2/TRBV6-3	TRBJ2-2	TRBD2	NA	CASSYTSGSHGELFF	TGTGCCAGCAGTTACACTAGCGGGAGCCACGGGGAGCTGTTTTTT
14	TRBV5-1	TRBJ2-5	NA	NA	CASSLIIGQETQYF	TGCGCCAGCAGCTTGATTATCGGGCAAGAGACCCAGTACTTC
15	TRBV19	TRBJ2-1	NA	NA	CASSTKRTDYNEQFF	TGTGCCAGTAGTACAAAGCGGACCGACTACAATGAGCAGTTCTTC
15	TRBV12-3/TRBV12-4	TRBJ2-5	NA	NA	CASSPPSGGGGTQYF	TGTGCCAGCAGCCCCCCTAGCGGAGGGGGTGGGACCCAGTACTTC
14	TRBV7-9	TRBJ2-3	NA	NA	CASSTALSLTTQYF	TGTGCCAGCAGCACGGCTCTTAGTCTGACTACGCAGTATTTT
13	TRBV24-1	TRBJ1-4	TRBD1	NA	CATMGQENEKLFF	TGTGCCACCATGGGACAGGAAAATGAAAAACTGTTTTTT
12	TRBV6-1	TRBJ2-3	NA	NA	CASGSMADTQYF	TGTGCCAGCGGCTCGATGGCGGATACGCAGTATTTT
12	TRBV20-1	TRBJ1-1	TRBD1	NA	CVPSRTGTEAFF	TGCGTACCATCTCGGACAGGCACTGAAGCTTTCTTT
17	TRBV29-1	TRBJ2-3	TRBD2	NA	CSVEDWTSGLFTDTQYF	TGCAGCGTTGAAGATTGGACTAGCGGTTTATTCACAGATACGCAGTATTTT
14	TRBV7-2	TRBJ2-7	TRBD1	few	CASSVQGIHYEQYF	TGTGCCAGCAGCGTACAGGGGATTCACTACGAGCAGTACTTC
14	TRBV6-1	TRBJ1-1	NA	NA	CASRATPEGTEAFF	TGTGCCAGCAGGGCGACCCCCGAGGGAACTGAAGCTTTCTTT
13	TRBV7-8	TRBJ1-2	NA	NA	CASSFLPGEGYTF	TGTGCCAGCAGCTTCCTCCCAGGGGAAGGCTACACCTTC
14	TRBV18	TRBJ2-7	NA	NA	CASSLSTATYEQYF	TGTGCCAGCTCTCTCTCGACAGCAACCTACGAGCAGTACTTC
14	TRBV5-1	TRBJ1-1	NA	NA	CASSQVVGTTEAFF	TGCGCCAGCAGCCAAGTTGTGGGGACGACTGAAGCTTTCTTT